This T cell receptor beta chain was obtained from a study of T cells in Graves' hyperthyroidism and ophthalmopathy. Study at large: Blood from the periphery was taken at initial diagnosis, before any treatment. Whole-study results and caveats: The majority of expanded thyroid clonotypes above 0.001 also appeared in blood. From stable hyperthyroidism, ophthalmopathy was set apart by a 13 V-J model.

TCR beta CDR3 region amplification was performed from RNA transcripts. First-round RT-PCR with HTBI primers amplified the TCR CDR3 region. In TCRdb, the multiplex PCR reads were re-called with MiXCR into one record per CDR3 protein. The top ten clones hold 27% of a sample with 94,000 or so distinct CDR3 sequences, about 51% of them seen once. Notes on this clonotype: Its antigen is not identified.

Clinical symptoms, serum thyroxine, TRAb, thyroid ultrasound and orbital computed tomography established diagnosis. Deletions cut 0 bases from V and 14 bases from J, with 11 bases between. Germline values: CDR1 LNHNV, CDR2 YYDKDF (reference sequence). The CDR3 consists of 12 residues. The sequenced material came from blood. J is TRBJ1-5 and V is TRBV15, with D unresolved. This TCR was sampled from a woman between 35 and 50 years old with Graves' hyperthyroidism. CDR3 region: CATSRDSSYEHF. The CDR3 region has the DNA TGTGCCACCAGCAGAGATAGCAGTTACGAGCATTTT.